This entry describes one T cell receptor (beta chain). Antigen specificity is unknown. The source of the sample is a study of shared clonotypes between healthy human individuals. Turning to the study itself: Per donor, CD8 memory used one plate, CD8 naive used two, CD4 memory used three and CD4 naive used three.

With 2 bases removed from V and 3 bases from J, the gap between germline ends came to 8 bases. This CDR3 comprises 13 residues. Germline V gene sequence: CDR1 MGHRA, CDR2 YSYEKL. Sequenced by immunoSEQ multiplex PCR; TCRdb stores in-frame clones only, minus some. The data hold about 820,000 clones, with around 93% observed a single time. Terminally differentiated effector memory CD45RA+ cells were left out of the naive CD8 fraction, which was CD45RO-negative and positively selected for CCR7. Study outcomes and limitations: Non-shared clonotypes had lower generation probabilities than clonotypes shared by all four sorted-subset donors. How much donors shared clonotypes was expected to be affected by sequencing depth.

The TCR sequence derives from a man younger than 45 in good health. The sample was naive CD8+ T cells sorted from blood. The V and J genes are TRBV4-1 and TRBJ2-7, with unresolved D. CDR3 sequence: CASSQSPGYEQYF. CDR3 coding DNA: TGCGCCAGCAGCCAAAGTCCGGGCTACGAGCAGTACTTC.